A selection of T cell receptor beta chains follows, all from one sample in a study of PD-L1 blockade in urothelial cancer. Method: immunoSEQ multiplex PCR; TCRdb's copy keeps in-frame clones and lacks some. The table has about 52,000 clones, around four fifths seen once. Specimen: PBMCs, collected around atezolizumab (anti-PD-L1) treatment. These receptors all stem from a man aged 50 to 59 with urothelial cancer. CDR3s include the opening cysteine and the closing phenylalanine or tryptophan. The order of the fields is CDR3 DNA, CDR3 protein, V gene, J gene, clone size, D gene. D genes are given only for firm matches. Clone size is stated in some rows and not others, as once, few, many or a class when expanded.

TGTGCCATCAGTGAGGCAGGGAAAGAGACCCAGTACTTC	CAISEAGKETQYF	TRBV10-3	TRBJ2-5	-	-
TGTGCCAGCAGCTTATCGGGGACAGGGTCGGGTCAAGAGACCCAGTACTTC	CASSLSGTGSGQETQYF	TRBV7-2	TRBJ2-5	-	TRBD1
TGTGCCAGCAGCTTCCCCAACAGGGACGAGCAGTACTTC	CASSFPNRDEQYF	TRBV7-2	TRBJ2-7	-	-
TGTGCCAGCAGCTTAGCGGGGCCTAAAAACATTCAGTACTTC	CASSLAGPKNIQYF	TRBV7-9	TRBJ2-4	once	-
TGTGCCAGCAGTGGAAGGGCGGGGACAGATACGCAGTATTTT	CASSGRAGTDTQYF	TRBV6-1	TRBJ2-3	-	-
TGCGCCAGCAAGCCGCAGGGGGCCACATTGGGCGAGCAGTACTTC	CASKPQGATLGEQYF	TRBV4-1	TRBJ2-7	-	TRBD1
TGTGCCAGCAGTGAACTAGCGGGGGGCCACACAGATACGCAGTATTTT	CASSELAGGHTDTQYF	TRBV6-4	TRBJ2-3	-	TRBD2
TGTGCCAGCAGTGAGGGACAGAACACTGGAGCTTTCTTT	CASSEGQNTGAFF	TRBV6-1	TRBJ1-1	-	TRBD1
TGTGCCAGCAGCCCGGGACAGCCCCAAGAGACCCAGTACTTC	CASSPGQPQETQYF	TRBV7-9	TRBJ2-5	-	TRBD1
TGTGCCAGCAGGGAGCGGGGGGCCCTTACAGATACGCAGTATTTT	CASRERGALTDTQYF	TRBV27	TRBJ2-3	-	TRBD2